The next 16 T cell receptor beta chains were all read from a single sample in a study of cytomegalovirus exposure and HLA in healthy donors. The PCR contained 60 Vbeta and 13 Jbeta primers. Profiling relied on immunoSEQ multiplex PCR, and the TCRdb table lists in-frame clones only, not all of them. The table lists 100,000 to 150,000 clones, approximately 82% of them singletons. Sequencing used PBMCs. These receptors all stem from a boy aged 2-15 years in good health and CMV-seronegative.

The chain couples TRBV7-9 to TRBJ2-1; perhaps TRBD2 as D (6 bases). The V end was cut by 0 bases, the J end by 8 bases, with 14 bases between. Germline lookup yields CDR1 SEHNR and CDR2 FQNEAQ (reference sequence). This CDR3 contains 15 residues. In nucleotides, the CDR3 is TGTGCCAGCAGCTTAGCTTCGTTCGGGACTCATGAGCAGTTCTTC. It translates to CASSLASFGTHEQFF.

The chain has TRBV7-2 and TRBJ2-3, with 9 nucleotides matching TRBD2. V was clipped by 1 base and J by 7 bases; unmatched bases: 3. CDR3 length: 14 residues. CDR1 is SGHTA and CDR2 is FQGNSA in the germline V gene. CDR3 coding DNA: TGTGCCAGCAGCTTAGGGACTAGCGATTATACGCAGTATTTT. As protein: CASSLGTSDYTQYF.

The chain employs TRBV5-6 and TRBJ2-1, with 15 bases matching TRBD2. CDR1 and CDR2 (germline): SGHDT, YYEEEE. The CDR3 is 17 residues long. V was pared by 4 bases and J by 6 bases, with 8 bases of the junction left unmatched. The DNA for the CDR3 is TGTGCCAGCAGCGCGGGACTAGCGGGGGGAAAAATCAATGAGCAGTTCTTC. This sequence encodes CASSAGLAGGKINEQFF.

The V gene is TRBV6-6, the J gene TRBJ1-2, with 7 positions matching TRBD1. CDR1 MNHNY and CDR2 SVGAGI come from the germline V gene (reference sequence). V shed 2 bases, J shed 8 bases, and the junction held 8 bases outside the gene matches. The CDR3 contains 14 residues. This CDR3 reads CASSYGTAGEGYTF. CDR3 DNA sequence: TGTGCCAGCAGTTACGGGACAGCCGGAGAGGGCTACACCTTC.

The chain is built from TRBV5-1 and TRBJ1-1; D gene uncertain. V lost 2 bases and J 8 bases, leaving 10 bases between the germline ends. Per germline, CDR1 SGHRS and CDR2 YFSETQ. CDR3 length equals 12 residues. The CDR3 nucleotides are TGCGCCAGCAGCTTCGTCCGCGGGGAAGCTTTCTTT. This encodes CASSFVRGEAFF. Drawing the rest from reference TRBV5-1 and TRBJ1-1, the complete variable domain is KAGVTQTPRYLIKTRGQQVTLSCSPISGHRSVSWYQQTPGQGLQFLFEYFSETQRNKGNFPGRFSGRQFSNSRSEMNVSTLELGDSALYLCASSFVRGEAFFGQGTRLTVV.

The chain employs TRBV6-5 and TRBJ1-1, with 10 bases identical to TRBD1. J was trimmed by 6 bases and V by 8 bases; bases with no gene match: 12. The CDR3 spans 15 residues. Looked up from germline, CDR1 is MNHEY and CDR2 is SVGAGI. CDR3 loop: CASGTPRDRGSEAFF. The CDR3 nucleotides are TGTGCCAGCGGCACTCCACGGGACAGGGGCTCTGAAGCTTTCTTT.

The rearrangement uses TRBV6-5 and TRBJ1-3; D unclear. CDR3 size: 14 residues. Trimming left V 2 bases short and J 4 bases short, with 9 bases between. Germline lookup yields CDR1 MNHEY and CDR2 SVGAGI. CDR3 amino acids: CASSYVGVGNTIYF. CDR3 DNA sequence: TGTGCCAGCAGTTACGTCGGGGTAGGAAACACCATATATTTT.

This clone was seen only a few times. V usage is TRBV7-2 and J usage is TRBJ2-7; the match to TRBD1 covers 8 bases. In germline, CDR1 is SGHTA, CDR2 FQGNSA. V was clipped by 5 bases and J by 3 bases; unmatched bases: 6. CDR3 length: 14 amino acids. The CDR3 sequence is CASSPYRGNYEQYF. The CDR3 nucleotides are TGTGCCAGCAGCCCTTACAGGGGGAACTACGAGCAGTACTTC.

This chain links TRBV11-1 with TRBJ1-6; a possible D gene is TRBD1 (6 bases). This CDR3 contains 14 residues. The V gene lost 6 bases and the J gene lost 5 bases, with 11 bases spanning the gap. Germline values: CDR1 SGHAT, CDR2 FQDESV (reference sequence). CDR3 region: CASSQDRNNSPLHF. The DNA of the CDR3 is TGTGCCAGCAGTCAAGACAGGAATAATTCACCCCTCCACTTT.

Points on this clone: Within the sample, other DNA sequences also encode this same CDR3. This rearrangement joins TRBV18 to TRBJ1-5; the match to TRBD1 covers 7 bases. Germline values: CDR1 KGHSH, CDR2 LQKENI. V dropped 4 bases and J dropped 4; count of bases not matched to a gene: 7. The length of the CDR3 is 15 residues. The CDR3 is CASSRTGDVNQPQHF. In nucleotides, the CDR3 is TGTGCCAGCTCACGGACAGGCGATGTAAATCAGCCCCAGCATTTT. Complete variable domain (other parts from reference TRBV18 and TRBJ1-5): NAGVMQNPRHLVRRRGQEARLRCSPMKGHSHVYWYRQLPEEGLKFMVYLQKENIIDESGMPKERFSAEFPKEGPSILRIQQVVRGDSAAYFCASSRTGDVNQPQHFGDGTRLSIL.

This rearrangement joins TRBV27 to TRBJ1-6; D is uncertain. The CDR3 extends over 14 amino acids. Germline loops: CDR1 MNHEY, CDR2 SMNVEV (reference sequence). V shed 3 bases and J shed 2 bases, with 5 bases lying between them. DNA for the CDR3: TGTGCCAGCAGTTTTAATCCCTATAATTCACCCCTCCACTTT. It codes for CASSFNPYNSPLHF.

The chain employs TRBV6-1 and TRBJ2-5; 10 bases agree with TRBD2. The DNA end is more similar to TRBJ2-7, so the J call may be wrong. The CDR3 spans 16 residues. CDR1 and CDR2 (germline): MNHNS, SASEGT. CDR3 loop: CASSESPSGGPYEQYF. DNA of the CDR3: TGTGCCAGCAGTGAATCCCCTAGCGGGGGCCCCTACGAGCAGTACTTC.

CDR3 coding DNA: TGTGCCAGCAGTGAATTGTGGGGAGAGGGCTACACCTTC. Translated, it gives CASSELWGEGYTF. V gene TRBV6-1 combines with J gene TRBJ1-2; D is ambiguous. The germline V gene has CDR1 MNHNS and CDR2 SASEGT. Trimming stripped 2 bases from V and 8 bases from J, with 12 bases between. This CDR3 region has 13 residues.

This clone was picked up a small number of times. The chain recombines TRBV2 with TRBJ2-2, with TRBD1 as a possible D gene (5 bases). The CDR3 is 13 amino acids. Trimming shortened V by 8 bases and J by 2 bases, and 9 bases separated the two germline ends. The germline V gene has CDR1 SNHLY and CDR2 FYNNEI. CDR3 loop: CASGATNTGELFF. The CDR3 nucleotides are TGTGCCAGCGGGGCAACCAACACCGGGGAGCTGTTTTTT.

The table lists this clone with a count of one. The V call is TRBV30, the J call TRBJ1-4; weak D call: TRBD1 (5 bases). This CDR3 contains 16 residues. V dropped 0 bases and J dropped 4 bases, with 15 bases sitting between them. CDR1 and CDR2 (germline): GTSNPN, SVGIG (reference sequence). This CDR3 is CAWSVVWGSDNEKLFF. CDR3 sequence (DNA): TGTGCCTGGAGTGTGGTTTGGGGCAGTGATAATGAAAAACTGTTTTTT.

J is TRBJ2-3 and V is TRBV2; D gene unclear. Germline CDR1 reads SNHLY; CDR2 reads FYNNEI. The CDR3 contains 13 residues. The ends were cut back, 6 bases at V and 4 bases at J, with 11 bases in the middle. This CDR3 reads CASRASLSDTQYF. The CDR3 DNA sequence: TGTGCCAGCAGAGCTAGTTTATCAGATACGCAGTATTTT.